A selection of T cell receptor beta chains follows, all from one sample in a study of OX40 agonist ivuxolimab in advanced cancers. Data came from immunoSEQ multiplex PCR; TCRdb stores just in-frame clones and leaves some out. This sample has 70,000 or so clones, with roughly nine tenths found just once. The source material was CD4+ or CD8+ T cells sorted from blood, sampled in a trial of the OX40 agonist ivuxolimab. Receptors originate from an adult with an advanced solid tumor such as melanoma, head and neck, liver or kidney cancer. Each CDR3 is given with its conserved first and last residue. Fields, in order: J gene, CDR3 length, V gene, D gene, clone size, CDR3 protein, CDR3 DNA. The D gene is left open where the match is weak. Not all rows give a size; the values are once, few, many and, for expanded clones, a class.

TRBJ1-4 16 TRBV6-6 - - CASSPAYSTTNEKLFF TGTGCCAGCAGTCCCGCCTACAGCACAACTAATGAAAAACTGTTTTTT
TRBJ2-3 17 TRBV7-6 - - CASSLGSWGEGTDTQYF TGTGCCAGCAGCTTAGGAAGTTGGGGTGAGGGCACAGATACGCAGTATTTT
TRBJ2-3 14 TRBV11-3 - - CASRGAGNTDTQYF TGTGCCAGCAGGGGCGCTGGAAACACAGATACGCAGTATTTT
TRBJ2-1 15 TRBV28 TRBD2 - CATKPAGDSYNEQFF TGTGCCACGAAACCCGCGGGAGACTCCTACAATGAGCAGTTCTTC
TRBJ2-7 16 TRBV7-5 - - CARSLYGTSGMGEQYF TGTGCCAGAAGCTTATACGGGACTAGCGGGATGGGTGAGCAGTACTTC
TRBJ2-1 16 TRBV4-2 TRBD2 - CASSAAGGTSSNEQFF TGTGCCAGCAGCGCCGCCGGGGGGACTAGCAGCAATGAGCAGTTCTTC
TRBJ2-2 14 TRBV4-3 - - CASSSTENTGELFF TGCGCCAGCAGTTCCACAGAGAACACCGGGGAGCTGTTTTTT
TRBJ2-7 14 TRBV27 TRBD2 once CASSFLAGGPEQYF TGTGCCAGCAGTTTCTTAGCGGGAGGGCCCGAGCAGTACTTC
TRBJ2-3 14 TRBV28 - - CASNLGEITDTQYF TGTGCCAGCAATTTAGGGGAAATCACAGATACGCAGTATTTT
TRBJ2-3 14 TRBV30 TRBD1 once CAWSEGTGPDTQYF TGTGCCTGGAGTGAAGGGACAGGGCCAGATACGCAGTATTTT
TRBJ2-5 14 TRBV6-1 - once CASSENWPQETQYF TGTGCCAGCAGTGAAAATTGGCCTCAAGAGACCCAGTACTTC
TRBJ2-7 12 TRBV4-3 - - CASSQDGYEQYF TGCGCCAGCAGCCAAGATGGGTACGAGCAGTACTTC
TRBJ1-1 14 TRBV15 - - CATNERGRNTEAFF TGTGCCACCAACGAAAGGGGCAGGAACACTGAAGCTTTCTTT
TRBJ1-4 14 TRBV28 - - CASRDHGPNEKLFF TGTGCCAGCAGGGATCATGGACCGAATGAAAAACTGTTTTTT
TRBJ1-1 16 TRBV4-3 - - CASSQDSGKGATEAFF TGCGCCAGCAGCCAAGATTCTGGTAAGGGAGCCACTGAAGCTTTCTTT
TRBJ2-5 11 TRBV5-4 - - CASSFGGTQYF TGTGCCAGCAGCTTCGGGGGGACCCAGTACTTC
TRBJ2-7 11 TRBV6-6 - - CASLDGYEQYF TGTGCCAGCTTGGACGGGTACGAGCAGTACTTC
TRBJ2-7 12 TRBV2 - - CASTGGGYEQYF TGTGCCAGCACCGGAGGGGGATACGAGCAGTACTTC
TRBJ2-3 15 TRBV7-6 - - CASSLQGSSTDTQYF TGTGCCAGCAGCTTACAGGGATCTAGCACAGATACGCAGTATTTT
TRBJ2-7 14 TRBV7-9 - few CASSFGHESGEQYF TGTGCCAGCAGCTTCGGACATGAGTCGGGCGAGCAGTACTTC
TRBJ2-3 16 TRBV18 TRBD2 few CASSPPEAGVTDTQYF TGTGCCAGCTCACCACCAGAAGCGGGAGTCACAGATACGCAGTATTTT
TRBJ2-3 16 TRBV4-3 - - CASSQVRGKATDTQYF TGCGCCAGCAGCCAAGTGCGAGGTAAGGCCACAGATACGCAGTATTTT
TRBJ2-1 12 TRBV11-2 - - CASSLKYNEQFF TGTGCCAGCAGCTTAAAATACAATGAGCAGTTCTTC
TRBJ2-7 12 TRBV28 - - CASTFGGYEQYF TGTGCCAGCACCTTCGGGGGCTACGAGCAGTACTTC
TRBJ2-5 14 TRBV7-8 - - CASSLGENGGTQYF TGTGCCAGCAGCTTAGGGGAGAACGGAGGGACCCAGTACTTC
TRBJ2-6 17 TRBV15 - - CATTGRDLTSGANVLTF TGTGCCACCACAGGTAGGGACTTAACCTCTGGGGCCAACGTCCTGACTTTC
TRBJ2-7 15 TRBV4-3 - - CASSQDARSATKQYF TGCGCCAGCAGCCAAGATGCCAGATCAGCTACGAAGCAGTACTTC